Presented here are 11 T cell receptor beta chains from one specimen sequenced in a study of tumor-infiltrating lymphocytes in primary liver carcinoma. Priming with a constant-region primer yielded TCR beta cDNA from about 500 ng total RNA. Three nested multiplex PCR rounds of slightly modified ARM-PCR generated TCR beta libraries. TRBV1-TRBV30 forward primers and a C-beta reverse primer were used in the first two PCR rounds, which each ran for approximately 11 cycles. One entry per CDR3 protein, called by TCRdb with MiXCR from the multiplex PCR reads. Of around 56,000 distinct CDR3 sequences in the sample, less than 75% are singletons; the top ten hold roughly 60%. DNA and RNA were both co-extracted from around 20-30 mg of bulk tissue that had not been sorted. Material for sequencing was liver tumor tissue from sampling region 2. Indicated subset: tumor region T2, inferior pole. Receptors were obtained from a man between 35 and 55 years old with primary liver carcinoma and hepatitis B virus infection.

Comments on this clonotype: Being one base from a much bigger clone, this may be a read error. This sequence joins TRBV12-3 or TRBV12-4 and TRBJ1-3; no clear D gene. The CDR3 consists of 13 residues. The CDR3 sequence is CPSSPHSGNTIYF. The CDR3, as DNA: TGTCCCAGCAGTCCCCACTCTGGAAACACCATATATTTT.

V is TRBV11-2 and J is TRBJ1-5, with a possible D match to TRBD1 (6 bases). The CDR3 has 15 residues. Germline CDR1 SGHAT, CDR2 FQNNGV. V lost 5 bases to trimming and J lost 6 bases, with 17 bases between them. The CDR3 is CASSPGRGSGQPQHF. The CDR3 DNA reads TGTGCCAGCAGCCCGGGCAGGGGTAGCGGTCAGCCCCAGCATTTT.

Worth noting for this clonotype: The junction differs from germline at one of its ends, possibly a read error. This chain connects TRBV11-2 to TRBJ2-5; 7 nucleotides agree with TRBD2. CDR3 length equals 16 residues. Germline lookup yields CDR1 SGHAT and CDR2 FQNNGV. CDR3 loop: CASSQIPDGGKETQYF. The CDR3 coding sequence is TGTGCTAGCAGTCAAATTCCTGACGGGGGGAAAGAGACCCAGTACTTC.

As regards this clonotype: A junction end diverges from the germline sequence, so it may reflect a read error. The gene calls are TRBV11-2 and TRBJ2-2, with D tentatively TRBD1 or TRBD2 (5 bases each). This CDR3 has 15 amino acids. Germline-derived CDR1 and CDR2 are SGHAT and FQNNGV. CDR3 in amino acids: CASSLVGRGTRELFF. DNA of the CDR3: TGTGCCAGCAGCTTAGTCGGACGGGGCACCAGGGAGCTGTTTTTT.

The table lists this clonotype with a few counts. The conserved closing phenylalanine or tryptophan is absent in this CDR3, likely reflecting a read error. The chain uses TRBV28 and TRBJ1-2; D is unclear. In germline, CDR1 is MDHEN, CDR2 SYDVKM. This CDR3 region has 13 residues. This CDR3 is CVSSSVTDYGYTL. Here the CDR3 DNA reads TGTGTCAGCAGTTCGGTCACAGACTATGGCTACACCCTC.

The V and J genes are TRBV12-2 and TRBJ2-7. TRBV12-2 is a listed pseudogene. The CDR3 spans 13 residues. The CDR3 here is CASHPSATYEQYF. The DNA of the CDR3 is TGTGCAAGTCACCCTAGCGCTACCTACGAACAGTACTTC.

The rearrangement uses TRBV4-2 and TRBJ2-5; 9 bases are a match to TRBD2. Germline loops: CDR1 LGHNA, CDR2 YNFKEQ. The CDR3 contains 16 residues. Trimming cost V 6 bases and J 1 base; bases outside gene matches: 9. The CDR3 sequence: CASSQGLAGAQETQYF. The CDR3 bases are TGTGCCAGCAGTCAGGGACTAGCTGGGGCCCAAGAGACCCAGTACTTC.

Worth noting for this clonotype: Possible read error: a much larger clone is one base away. Since the CDR3 does not end with the conserved phenylalanine or tryptophan, this likely comes from a read error. V usage is TRBV30 and J usage is TRBJ1-6; no clear D gene. The V end was cut by 3 bases, the J end by 7 bases, with 16 bases between. Germline V gene data show CDR1 as GTSNPN and CDR2 as SVGIG (reference sequence). CDR3 length: 15 amino acids. The CDR3 spells CAWSLTGIGNSPLHL. CDR3 DNA: TGTGCCTGGAGCTTAACGGGAATTGGAAATTCACCCCTCCACCTT.

Note on this clonotype: A read error may account for a junction end that differs from germline. This rearrangement joins TRBV29-1 to TRBJ2-5; 7 nucleotides agree with TRBD2. CDR3 length: 15 amino acids. From germline, CDR1 is SQVTM and CDR2 ANQGSEA. CDR3 DNA: TGCAGCGTTGAGGGACCCGGGAGGCCCCAAGGGACCCAGTACTTC. Encoded protein: CSVEGPGRPQGTQYF.

As for this clonotype: One junction end disagrees with the germline gene, perhaps due to a read error. V gene TRBV11-2 combines with J gene TRBJ2-6; 8 bases are a match to TRBD2. The germline gives CDR1 SGHAT, CDR2 FQNNGV. The CDR3 runs 17 residues. This chain's CDR3 is CASSLQLAVSGANVLSF. The CDR3 coding sequence is TGTGCCAGCAGCTTGCAACTAGCGGTCTCTGGGGCCAACGTCCTGAGTTTC. Based on the CDR3 plus reference TRBV11-2 and TRBJ2-6, the full variable domain is EAGVAQSPRYKIIEKRQSVAFWCNPISGHATLYWYQQILGQGPKLLIQFQNNGVVDDSQLPKDRFSAERLKGVDSTLKIQPAKLEDSAVYLCASSLQLAVSGANVLSFGAGSRLTVL.

Concerning this clonotype itself: At one boundary the junction diverges from the germline segment, which might be a read error. The genes are TRBV11-2 and TRBJ2-5; 7 bases line up with TRBD2. Germline assignment: CDR1 SGHAT and CDR2 FQNNGV. The CDR3 is 16 residues long. The chain's CDR3 is CVSSQTPVGGRGTQYF. CDR3 DNA: TGTGTCAGCAGCCAGACTCCTGTCGGGGGGAGAGGGACCCAGTACTTC.